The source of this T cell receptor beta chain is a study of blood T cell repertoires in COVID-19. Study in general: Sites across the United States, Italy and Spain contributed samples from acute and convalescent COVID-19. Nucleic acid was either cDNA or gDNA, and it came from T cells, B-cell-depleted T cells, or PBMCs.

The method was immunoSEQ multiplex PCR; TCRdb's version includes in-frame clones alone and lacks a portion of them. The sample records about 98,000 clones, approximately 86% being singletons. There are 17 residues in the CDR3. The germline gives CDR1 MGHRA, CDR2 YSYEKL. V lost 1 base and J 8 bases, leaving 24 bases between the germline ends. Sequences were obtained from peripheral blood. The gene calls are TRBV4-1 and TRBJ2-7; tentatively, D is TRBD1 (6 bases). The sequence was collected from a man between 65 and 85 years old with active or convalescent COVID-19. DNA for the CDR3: TGCGCCAGCAGCCAAGGGCTAGAGGGGGTGAAATTTAAGCAGCAGTACTTC. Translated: CASSQGLEGVKFKQQYF.